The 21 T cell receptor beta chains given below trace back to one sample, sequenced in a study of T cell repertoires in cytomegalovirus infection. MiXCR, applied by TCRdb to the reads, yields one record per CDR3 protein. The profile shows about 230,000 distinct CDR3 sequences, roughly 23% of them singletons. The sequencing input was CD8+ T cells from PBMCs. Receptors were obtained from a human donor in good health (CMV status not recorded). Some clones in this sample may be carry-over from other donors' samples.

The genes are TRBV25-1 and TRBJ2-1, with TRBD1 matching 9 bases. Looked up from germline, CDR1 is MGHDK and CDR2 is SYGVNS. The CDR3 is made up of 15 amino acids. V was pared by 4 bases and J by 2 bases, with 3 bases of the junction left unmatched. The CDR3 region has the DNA TGTGCCAGCAGTGCCGGGACAGGGACCTACAATGAGCAGTTCTTC. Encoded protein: CASSAGTGTYNEQFF.

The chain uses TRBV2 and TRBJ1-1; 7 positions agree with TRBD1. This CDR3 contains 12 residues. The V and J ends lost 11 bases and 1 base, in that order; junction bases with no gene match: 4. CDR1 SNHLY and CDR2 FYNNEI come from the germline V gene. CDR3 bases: TGTGCCGGAAGACAGGGGAACACTGAAGCTTTCTTT. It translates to CAGRQGNTEAFF.

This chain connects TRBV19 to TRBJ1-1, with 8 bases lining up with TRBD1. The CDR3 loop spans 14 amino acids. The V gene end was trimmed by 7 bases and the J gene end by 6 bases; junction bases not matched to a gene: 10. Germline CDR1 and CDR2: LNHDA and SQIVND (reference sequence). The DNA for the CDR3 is TGTGCCAGTAATCCGACAGGGGTTAACTCTGAAGCTTTCTTT. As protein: CASNPTGVNSEAFF.

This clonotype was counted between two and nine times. CDR3 in amino acids: CAIRSTGDTQYF. For the CDR3, the DNA is TGTGCCATCCGCTCGACTGGAGATACGCAGTATTTT. The chain joins TRBV12-3 or TRBV12-4 to TRBJ2-3; D is unclear. Trimming removed 10 bases at V and 5 bases at J, with 13 bases between. The CDR3 totals 12 residues.

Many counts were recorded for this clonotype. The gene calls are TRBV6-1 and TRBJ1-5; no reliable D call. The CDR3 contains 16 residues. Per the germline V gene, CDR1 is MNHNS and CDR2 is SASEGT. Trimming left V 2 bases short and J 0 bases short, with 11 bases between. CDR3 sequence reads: CASSEPLEDSNQPQHF. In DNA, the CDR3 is TGTGCCAGCAGTGAACCCCTGGAGGATAGCAATCAGCCCCAGCATTTT.

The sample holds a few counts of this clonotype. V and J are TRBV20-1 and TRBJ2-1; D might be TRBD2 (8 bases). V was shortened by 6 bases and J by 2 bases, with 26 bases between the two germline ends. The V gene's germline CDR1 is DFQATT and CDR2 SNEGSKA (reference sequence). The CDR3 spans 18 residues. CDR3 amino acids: CSAEGAGRAGAPYNEQFF. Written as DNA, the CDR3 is TGCAGTGCAGAGGGGGCGGGGCGAGCGGGGGCACCCTACAATGAGCAGTTCTTC.

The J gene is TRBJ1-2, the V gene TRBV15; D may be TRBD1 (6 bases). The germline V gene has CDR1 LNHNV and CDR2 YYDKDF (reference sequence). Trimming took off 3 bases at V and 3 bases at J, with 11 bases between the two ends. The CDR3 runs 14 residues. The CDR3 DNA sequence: TGTGCCACCAGCAGCCCAGGGGAGGACTATGGCTACACCTTC. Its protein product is CATSSPGEDYGYTF.

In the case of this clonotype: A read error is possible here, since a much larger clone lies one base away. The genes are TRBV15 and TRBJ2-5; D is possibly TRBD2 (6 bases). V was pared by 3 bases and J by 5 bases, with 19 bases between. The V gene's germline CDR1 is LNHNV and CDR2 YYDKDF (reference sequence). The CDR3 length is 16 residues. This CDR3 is CATSSPIGSGEETQYF. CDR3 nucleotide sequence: TGTGCCACCAGCAGTCCTATAGGCTCGGGGGAGGAGACCCAGTACTTC. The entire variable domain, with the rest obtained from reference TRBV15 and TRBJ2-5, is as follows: DAMVIQNPRYQVTQFGKPVTLSCSQTLNHNVMYWYQQKSSQAPKLLFHYYDKDFNNEADTPDNFQSRRPNTSFCFLDIRSPGLGDTAMYLCATSSPIGSGEETQYFGPGTRLLVL.

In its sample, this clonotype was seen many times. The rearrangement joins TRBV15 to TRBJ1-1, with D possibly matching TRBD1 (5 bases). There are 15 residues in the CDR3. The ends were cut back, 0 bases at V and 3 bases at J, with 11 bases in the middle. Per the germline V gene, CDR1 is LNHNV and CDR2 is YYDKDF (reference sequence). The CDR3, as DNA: TGTGCCACCAGCAGAGACAGGGTGGGGGACACTGAAGCTTTCTTT. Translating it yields CATSRDRVGDTEAFF.

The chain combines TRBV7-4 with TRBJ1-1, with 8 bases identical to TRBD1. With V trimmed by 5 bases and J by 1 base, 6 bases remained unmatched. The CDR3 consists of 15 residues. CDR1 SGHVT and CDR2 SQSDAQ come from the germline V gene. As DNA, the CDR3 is TGTGCCAGCAGCGAGACCGGGACAGGGAACACTGAAGCTTTCTTT. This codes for CASSETGTGNTEAFF.

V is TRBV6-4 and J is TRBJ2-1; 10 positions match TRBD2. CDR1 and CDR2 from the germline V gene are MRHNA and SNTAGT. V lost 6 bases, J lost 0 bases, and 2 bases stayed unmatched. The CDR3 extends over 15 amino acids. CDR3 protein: CASSVAGGSYNEQFF. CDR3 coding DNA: TGTGCCAGCAGCGTAGCGGGGGGCTCCTACAATGAGCAGTTCTTC.

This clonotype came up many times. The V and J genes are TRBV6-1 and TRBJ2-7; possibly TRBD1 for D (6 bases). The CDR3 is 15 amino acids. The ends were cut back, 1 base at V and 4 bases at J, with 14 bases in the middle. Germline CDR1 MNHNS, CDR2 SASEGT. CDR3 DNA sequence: TGTGCCAGCAGTGAAGTTTCGGGACACCTTTACGAGCAGTACTTC. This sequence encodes CASSEVSGHLYEQYF.

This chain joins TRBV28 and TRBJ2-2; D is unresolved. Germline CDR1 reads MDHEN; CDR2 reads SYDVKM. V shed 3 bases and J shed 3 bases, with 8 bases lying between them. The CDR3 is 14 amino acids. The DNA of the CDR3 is TGTGCCAGCAGTTTGGACCGGGACACCGGGGAGCTGTTTTTT. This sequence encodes CASSLDRDTGELFF.

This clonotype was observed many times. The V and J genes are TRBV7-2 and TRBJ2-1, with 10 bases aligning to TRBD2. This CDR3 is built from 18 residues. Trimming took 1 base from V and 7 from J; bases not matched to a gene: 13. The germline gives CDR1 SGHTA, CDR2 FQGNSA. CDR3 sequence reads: CASSLVGGPLAGANEQFF. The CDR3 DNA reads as TGTGCCAGCAGCTTAGTGGGGGGCCCTCTAGCGGGGGCAAATGAGCAGTTCTTC.

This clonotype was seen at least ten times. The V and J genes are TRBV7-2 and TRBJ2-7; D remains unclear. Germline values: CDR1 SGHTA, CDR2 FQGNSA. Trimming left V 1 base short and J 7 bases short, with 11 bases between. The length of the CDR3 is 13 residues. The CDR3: CASSLGTVREQYF. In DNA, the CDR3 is TGTGCCAGCAGCTTAGGAACAGTACGAGAGCAGTACTTC.

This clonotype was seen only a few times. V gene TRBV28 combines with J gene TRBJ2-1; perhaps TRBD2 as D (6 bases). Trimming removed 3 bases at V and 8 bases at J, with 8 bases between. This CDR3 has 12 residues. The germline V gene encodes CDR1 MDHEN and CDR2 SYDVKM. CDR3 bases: TGTGCCAGCAGTTTTGCGGGACATGAGCAGTTCTTC. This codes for CASSFAGHEQFF. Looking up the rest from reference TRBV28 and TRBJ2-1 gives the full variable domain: DVKVTQSSRYLVKRTGEKVFLECVQDMDHENMFWYRQDPGLGLRLIYFSYDVKMKEKGDIPEGYSVSREKKERFSLILESASTNQTSMYLCASSFAGHEQFFGPGTRLTVL.

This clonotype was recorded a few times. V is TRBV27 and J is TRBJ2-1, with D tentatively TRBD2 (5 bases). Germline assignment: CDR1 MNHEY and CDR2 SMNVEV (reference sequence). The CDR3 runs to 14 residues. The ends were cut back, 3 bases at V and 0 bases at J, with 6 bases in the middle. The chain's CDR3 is CASSLTISYNEQFF. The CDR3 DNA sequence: TGTGCCAGCAGTTTGACTATCTCCTACAATGAGCAGTTCTTC.

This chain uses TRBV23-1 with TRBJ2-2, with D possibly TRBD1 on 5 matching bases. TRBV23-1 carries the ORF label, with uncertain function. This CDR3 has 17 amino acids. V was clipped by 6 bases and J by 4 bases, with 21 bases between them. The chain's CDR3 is CASRLWQSRVSTGELFF. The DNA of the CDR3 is TGCGCCAGCAGATTGTGGCAGTCCAGGGTTTCCACCGGGGAGCTGTTTTTT.

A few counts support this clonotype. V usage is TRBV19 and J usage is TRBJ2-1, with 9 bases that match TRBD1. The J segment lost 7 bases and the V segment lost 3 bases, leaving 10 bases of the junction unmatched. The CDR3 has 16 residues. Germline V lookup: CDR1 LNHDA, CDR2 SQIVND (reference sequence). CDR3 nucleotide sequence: TGTGCCAGTAGTATCCCTCCCGGGACAGGGATGAATGAGCAGTTCTTC. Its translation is CASSIPPGTGMNEQFF.

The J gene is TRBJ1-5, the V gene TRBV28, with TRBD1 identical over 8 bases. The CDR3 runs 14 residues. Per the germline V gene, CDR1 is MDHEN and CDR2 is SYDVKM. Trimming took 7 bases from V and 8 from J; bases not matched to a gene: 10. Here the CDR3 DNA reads TGTGCCAGCAATCCCCGGACAGGGCGCGAGCCCCAGCATTTT. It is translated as CASNPRTGREPQHF.

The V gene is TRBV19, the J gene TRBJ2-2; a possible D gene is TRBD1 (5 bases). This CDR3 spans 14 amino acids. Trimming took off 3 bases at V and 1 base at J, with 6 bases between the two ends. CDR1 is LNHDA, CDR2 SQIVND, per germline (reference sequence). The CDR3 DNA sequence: TGTGCCAGTAGTATCGGACAGAACACCGGGGAGCTGTTTTTT. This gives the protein CASSIGQNTGELFF.